The 24 T cell receptor beta chains below were found in one sample sequenced in a study of CD8 T cells in Susac syndrome. Reverse transcription of about 0.45 to 1 ug RNA was carried out with random hexamers. Each CDR3 protein gets one entry after TCRdb re-called the immunoSEQ multiplex PCR reads with MiXCR. The table shows 180,000 or so distinct CDR3 sequences, with about 96% occurring only once. Specimen: CD4+ T cells from PBMCs. Every receptor here comes from a human donor with multiple sclerosis.

V usage is TRBV7-9 and J usage is TRBJ1-1, with D tentatively TRBD1 (6 bases). The germline V gene has CDR1 SEHNR and CDR2 FQNEAQ (reference sequence). This CDR3 has 13 amino acids. Trimming stripped 5 bases from V and 4 bases from J, with 11 bases between. The chain's CDR3 is CASSKTGLTEAFF. The CDR3 coding sequence is TGTGCCAGCAGCAAAACAGGGCTCACTGAAGCTTTCTTT.

The genes are TRBV27 and TRBJ2-7; TRBD1 matches 7 bases. Germline V gene data show CDR1 as MNHEY and CDR2 as SMNVEV (reference sequence). V was clipped by 6 bases and J by 7 bases; unmatched bases: 15. The CDR3 length is 15 residues. The chain's CDR3 is CASSVTRAGGSEQYF. CDR3 bases: TGTGCCAGCAGCGTGACCCGGGCAGGGGGAAGTGAGCAGTACTTC.

This chain links TRBV7-9 with TRBJ2-1, with 7 bases fitting TRBD1. V was pared by 5 bases and J by 7 bases, with 11 bases of the junction left unmatched. Germline V lookup: CDR1 SEHNR, CDR2 FQNEAQ (reference sequence). The CDR3 is made up of 15 amino acids. The CDR3 sequence is CASSQQGDRFNEQFF. The DNA of the CDR3 is TGTGCCAGCAGCCAGCAGGGGGACCGCTTTAATGAGCAGTTCTTC.

This chain joins TRBV2 and TRBJ1-2; maybe TRBD1 (5 bases). Germline CDR1 and CDR2: SNHLY and FYNNEI. The CDR3 has 12 amino acids. V lost 7 bases and J lost 7, with 13 bases in between. Here the CDR3 reads CASMRGGSGYTF. The CDR3 bases are TGTGCCAGCATGAGGGGCGGGAGTGGCTACACCTTC. Based on the CDR3 plus reference TRBV2 and TRBJ1-2, the full variable domain is EPEVTQTPSHQVTQMGQEVILRCVPISNHLYFYWYRQILGQKVEFLVSFYNNEISEKSEIFDDQFSVERPDGSNFTLKIRSTKLEDSAMYFCASMRGGSGYTFGSGTRLTVV.

The V call is TRBV9, the J call TRBJ1-6; possibly TRBD1 for D (5 bases). V was cut by 3 bases and J by 9 bases, with 13 bases left in between. Germline V gene lookup returns CDR1 SGDLS and CDR2 YYNGEE. This CDR3 region has 14 residues. CDR3 nucleotides: TGTGCCAGCAGCGCTGACAGAAATCCTTCACCCCTCCACTTT. Translation gives CASSADRNPSPLHF. The whole variable domain, remainder taken from reference TRBV9 and TRBJ1-6, is DSGVTQTPKHLITATGQRVTLRCSPRSGDLSVYWYQQSLDQGLQFLIQYYNGEERAKGNILERFSAQQFPDLHSELNLSSLELGDSALYFCASSADRNPSPLHFGNGTRLTVT.

The J gene is TRBJ1-2, the V gene TRBV20-1; the D is unclear. The CDR3 extends over 12 amino acids. V was shortened by 4 bases and J by 8 bases, with 14 bases between the two germline ends. Germline-derived CDR1 and CDR2 are DFQATT and SNEGSKA (reference sequence). The CDR3 is CSATPMGNGYTF. CDR3 DNA sequence: TGCAGTGCTACCCCGATGGGGAACGGCTACACCTTC.

Only a few counts were recorded for this clonotype. The chain has TRBV2 and TRBJ2-3, with 7 bases that match TRBD2. Germline CDR1 and CDR2: SNHLY and FYNNEI. V was pared by 8 bases and J by 1 base, with 3 bases of the junction left unmatched. The CDR3 loop spans 13 amino acids. CDR3 bases: TGTGCCAGCCGGGCGGGGGGCACAGATACGCAGTATTTT. Protein sequence: CASRAGGTDTQYF.

The V gene is TRBV12-3 or TRBV12-4, the J gene TRBJ1-6; D is perhaps TRBD1 (5 bases). Trimming took off 3 bases at V and 10 bases at J, with 10 bases between the two ends. This CDR3 comprises 13 residues. CDR3 loop: CASSFRERSPLHF. The CDR3 coding sequence is TGTGCCAGCAGTTTCAGGGAGAGGTCACCCCTCCACTTT.

As DNA, the CDR3 is TGCAGTGTGATCAGGGCGGACTCACCCCTCCACTTT. Its translation is CSVIRADSPLHF. The chain carries TRBV20-1 and TRBJ1-6, with D possibly being TRBD1 (5 bases). The ends were cut back, 7 bases at V and 10 bases at J, with 14 bases in the middle. This CDR3 region has 12 residues. Germline CDR1 reads DFQATT; CDR2 reads SNEGSKA (reference sequence).

The CDR3 protein is CASSQDRARETQYF. The CDR3 DNA reads as TGTGCCAGCAGCCAAGATCGGGCGCGGGAGACCCAGTACTTC. This sequence joins TRBV3-1 and TRBJ2-5; D gene unclear. This CDR3 contains 14 residues. Germline CDR1 and CDR2: LGHDT and YNNKEL (reference sequence). V was cut by 0 bases and J by 5 bases, with 10 bases left in between.

This clonotype was seen a single time. This chain joins TRBV5-4 and TRBJ2-1, with 7 positions matching TRBD1. Germline CDR1 and CDR2: SGHNT and YYREEE (reference sequence). This CDR3 is 15 amino acids long. Losses at the gene ends were 5 bases for V and 4 bases for J; bases not matched to a gene: 9. The CDR3 reads CASSPPGQLYNEQFF. The CDR3 nucleotides are TGTGCCAGCAGTCCCCCGGGACAGCTATACAATGAGCAGTTCTTC. Drawing the rest from reference TRBV5-4 and TRBJ2-1, the complete variable domain is ETGVTQSPTHLIKTRGQQVTLRCSSQSGHNTVSWYQQALGQGPQFIFQYYREEENGRGNFPPRFSGLQFPNYSSELNVNALELDDSALYLCASSPPGQLYNEQFFGPGTRLTVL.

This sequence joins TRBV6-1 and TRBJ1-1; D is undetermined. The length of the CDR3 is 12 residues. Per germline, CDR1 MNHNS and CDR2 SASEGT. Trimming took 6 bases from V and 0 from J, leaving 5 bases between them. As DNA, the CDR3 is TGTGCCAGCAGAGATATGAACACTGAAGCTTTCTTT. Amino acids: CASRDMNTEAFF.

The chain combines TRBV20-1 with TRBJ2-1, with TRBD2 identical over 7 bases. Per the germline V gene, CDR1 is DFQATT and CDR2 is SNEGSKA (reference sequence). V shed 6 bases, J shed 5 bases, and the junction held 10 bases outside the gene matches. CDR3 length equals 14 residues. CDR3 protein: CSAGRLAVNNEQFF. The CDR3 nucleotides read TGCAGTGCCGGACGGCTAGCGGTTAACAATGAGCAGTTCTTC.

V is TRBV18 and J is TRBJ1-1; 7 nucleotides align to TRBD1. V trimming: 7 bases; J trimming: 8 bases; junction bases outside the gene matches: 7. CDR3 length: 12 residues. In germline, CDR1 is KGHSH, CDR2 LQKENI. The CDR3 nucleotides read TGTGCCAGCTACTCCGACAGGGCAGAAGCTTTCTTT. The encoded protein is CASYSDRAEAFF. The full variable domain, rest sourced from reference TRBV18 and TRBJ1-1, is NAGVMQNPRHLVRRRGQEARLRCSPMKGHSHVYWYRQLPEEGLKFMVYLQKENIIDESGMPKERFSAEFPKEGPSILRIQQVVRGDSAAYFCASYSDRAEAFFGQGTRLTVV.

This clonotype was detected only once. This chain uses TRBV29-1 with TRBJ2-1, with D unresolved. Germline-derived CDR1 and CDR2 are SQVTM and ANQGSEA. The CDR3 has 11 amino acids. DNA for the CDR3: TGCGGGATTAGCCCCTACAATGAGCAGTTCTTC. Amino acids: CGISPYNEQFF.

The chain carries TRBV29-1 and TRBJ2-5; maybe TRBD2 (6 bases). This CDR3 region has 14 residues. The germline V gene has CDR1 SQVTM and CDR2 ANQGSEA. V was trimmed by 4 bases and J by 3 bases, leaving 15 bases between them. CDR3 coding DNA: TGCAGCGTTGCGAGGGGAACGGGAGAAGAGACCCAGTACTTC. This sequence encodes CSVARGTGEETQYF. Together with reference TRBV29-1 and TRBJ2-5, the CDR3 gives the full variable domain: SAVISQKPSRDICQRGTSLTIQCQVDSQVTMMFWYRQQPGQSLTLIATANQGSEATYESGFVIDKFPISRPNLTFSTLTVSNMSPEDSSIYLCSVARGTGEETQYFGPGTRLLVL.

The table lists this clonotype with a count of one. V gene TRBV30 combines with J gene TRBJ1-4; D is ambiguous. The CDR3 runs 11 residues. V gave up 0 bases and J gave up 11 bases, with 7 bases separating them. Looked up from germline, CDR1 is GTSNPN and CDR2 is SVGIG (reference sequence). The DNA of the CDR3 is TGTGCCTGGAGTGTAACCGGTAAACTGTTTTTT. Its protein is CAWSVTGKLFF.

The chain carries TRBV19 and TRBJ1-2; weak D call: TRBD1 (5 bases). This CDR3 comprises 12 residues. V lost 7 bases and J 4 bases, leaving 10 bases between the germline ends. The V gene's germline CDR1 is LNHDA and CDR2 SQIVND (reference sequence). CDR3 in amino acids: CASIGTSYGYTF. The CDR3 coding sequence is TGTGCCAGTATCGGGACCTCCTATGGCTACACCTTC.

This chain links TRBV10-3 with TRBJ2-6; D is uncertain. Germline CDR1 and CDR2: ENHRY and SYGVKD. The CDR3 is 13 amino acids. Trimming stripped 8 bases from V and 4 bases from J, with 9 bases between. CDR3 coding DNA: TGTGCCATCGGCGGCGCGGGGGCCAACGTCCTGACTTTC. Translation: CAIGGAGANVLTF.

The gene calls are TRBV20-1 and TRBJ2-7; D is unresolved. Trimming took 1 base from V and 2 from J, leaving 12 bases between them. The CDR3 contains 14 residues. Germline V CDR1 and CDR2: DFQATT, SNEGSKA (reference sequence). This CDR3 is CSARGENYPYEQYF. The CDR3 DNA reads TGCAGTGCTAGAGGAGAGAATTACCCCTACGAGCAGTACTTC.

This CDR3 is CASSMAVNYGYTF. The CDR3 region has the DNA TGTGCCAGTAGTATGGCAGTTAACTATGGCTACACCTTC. The chain combines TRBV19 with TRBJ1-2; D is undetermined. This CDR3 region has 13 residues. V was shortened by 3 bases and J by 1 base, with 6 bases between the two germline ends. Germline-derived CDR1 and CDR2 are LNHDA and SQIVND (reference sequence).

The genes are TRBV15 and TRBJ2-3; D is undetermined. Trimming cost V 3 bases and J 6 bases, with 19 bases left between them. Germline CDR1 reads LNHNV; CDR2 reads YYDKDF (reference sequence). This CDR3 comprises 16 residues. The CDR3: CATSSDTPGSVDTQYF. The DNA for the CDR3 is TGTGCCACCAGCAGTGATACACCCGGCAGCGTGGATACGCAGTATTTT.

This chain joins TRBV20-1 and TRBJ1-5; no definite D call. V was cut by 3 bases and J by 7 bases, with 19 bases left in between. This CDR3 contains 15 residues. CDR1 is DFQATT and CDR2 is SNEGSKA in the germline V gene (reference sequence). CDR3 sequence: CSARVGLWEWQPQHF. CDR3 sequence (DNA): TGCAGTGCTAGGGTTGGACTCTGGGAGTGGCAGCCCCAGCATTTT.

The V call is TRBV30, the J call TRBJ2-1; 14 bases align to TRBD2. CDR3 length equals 17 residues. Germline V CDR1 and CDR2: GTSNPN, SVGIG (reference sequence). The V and J ends lost 2 bases and 0 bases, in that order; junction bases with no gene match: 3. CDR3 protein: CAWSRLAGGSSYNEQFF. Here the CDR3 DNA reads TGTGCCTGGAGTCGACTAGCGGGAGGGAGCTCCTACAATGAGCAGTTCTTC.